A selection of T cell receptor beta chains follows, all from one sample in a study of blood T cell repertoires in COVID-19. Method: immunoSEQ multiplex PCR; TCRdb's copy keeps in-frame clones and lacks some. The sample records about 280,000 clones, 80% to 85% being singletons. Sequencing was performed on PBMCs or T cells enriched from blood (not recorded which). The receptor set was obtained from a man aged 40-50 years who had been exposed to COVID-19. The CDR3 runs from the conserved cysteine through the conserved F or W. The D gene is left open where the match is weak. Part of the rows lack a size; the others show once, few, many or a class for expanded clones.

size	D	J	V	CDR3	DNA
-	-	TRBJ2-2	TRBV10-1	CASRTTTGELFF	TGCGCCAGCCGTACTACCACCGGGGAGCTGTTTTTT
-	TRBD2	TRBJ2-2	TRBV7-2	CASSLFASGSWAGELFF	TGTGCCAGCAGCTTATTCGCTAGCGGGAGCTGGGCCGGGGAGCTGTTTTTT
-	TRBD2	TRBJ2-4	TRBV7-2	CASSSLAAQYF	TGTGCCAGCAGCTCCCTAGCGGCCCAGTACTTC
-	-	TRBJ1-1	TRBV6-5	CASRETGLGAFF	TGTGCCAGCAGGGAGACAGGACTTGGGGCTTTCTTT
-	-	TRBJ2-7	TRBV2	CASSAGYRVDIYEQYF	TGTGCCAGCAGCGCTGGGTACAGGGTTGACATCTACGAGCAGTACTTC
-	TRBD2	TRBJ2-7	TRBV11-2	CASSVKVAGGYEQYF	TGTGCCAGCAGCGTTAAGGTAGCGGGAGGTTACGAGCAGTACTTC
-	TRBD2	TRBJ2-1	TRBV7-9	CASSSGQREYDNEQFF	TGTGCCAGCAGCTCCGGACAGCGGGAGTACGACAATGAGCAGTTCTTC
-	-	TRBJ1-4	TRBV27	CASSFQTPTANEKLFF	TGTGCCAGCAGTTTCCAAACCCCCACGGCTAATGAAAAACTGTTTTTT
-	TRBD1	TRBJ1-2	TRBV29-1	CSARTSGTGTAYGYTF	TGCAGCGCAAGAACTTCCGGGACAGGAACCGCCTATGGCTACACCTTC
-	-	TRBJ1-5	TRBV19	CASSQDRFDKWSQHF	TGTGCCAGTAGCCAAGACAGGTTCGATAAGTGGTCCCAGCATTTT
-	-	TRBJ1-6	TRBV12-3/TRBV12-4	CASSTAGNSPLHF	TGTGCCAGCAGTACCGCCGGTAATTCACCCCTCCACTTT
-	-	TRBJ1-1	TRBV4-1	CASSRGGRTEAFF	TGCGCCAGCAGCCGCGGGGGGCGCACTGAAGCTTTCTTT
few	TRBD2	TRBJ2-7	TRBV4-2	CASSQIAGGIYEQYF	TGTGCCAGCAGCCAAATAGCGGGAGGGATTTACGAGCAGTACTTC
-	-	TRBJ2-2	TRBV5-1	CASTEGANTGELFF	TGCGCCAGCACAGAGGGGGCGAACACCGGGGAGCTGTTTTTT
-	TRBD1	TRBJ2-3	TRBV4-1	CASSRDRASTDTQYF	TGCGCCAGCAGCCGAGACAGGGCCAGCACAGATACGCAGTATTTT
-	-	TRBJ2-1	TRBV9	CASSEKWDTLSYNEQFF	TGTGCCAGCAGCGAGAAATGGGACACCCTCTCCTACAATGAGCAGTTCTTC
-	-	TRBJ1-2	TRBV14	CASSQDADSTGLSYGYTF	TGTGCCAGCAGCCAAGATGCTGATAGTACGGGACTGTCCTATGGCTACACCTTC
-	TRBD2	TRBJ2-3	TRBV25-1	CASSGTAGVTDTQYF	TGTGCCAGCAGTGGCACGGCGGGAGTAACAGATACGCAGTATTTT
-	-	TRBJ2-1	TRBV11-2	CASSRGGINEQFF	TGTGCCAGCAGCCGAGGGGGAATCAATGAGCAGTTCTTC
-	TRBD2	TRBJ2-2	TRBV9	CASSIERGYTGELFF	TGTGCCAGCAGCATTGAGCGGGGATACACCGGGGAGCTGTTTTTT
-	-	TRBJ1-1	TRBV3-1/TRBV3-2	CASSSTGGGKTEAFF	TGTGCCAGCAGCTCTACTGGGGGGGGCAAAACTGAAGCTTTCTTT
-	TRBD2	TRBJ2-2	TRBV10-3	CAISDGRVTGELFF	TGTGCCATCAGTGACGGGAGGGTCACCGGGGAGCTGTTTTTT
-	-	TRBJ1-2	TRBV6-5	CASSYSSNNYGYTF	TGTGCCAGCAGTTACTCGAGCAACAACTATGGCTACACCTTC
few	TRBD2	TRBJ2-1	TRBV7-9	CASSSTSGRAYNEQFF	TGTGCCAGCAGCTCGACTAGCGGGAGGGCATACAATGAGCAGTTCTTC
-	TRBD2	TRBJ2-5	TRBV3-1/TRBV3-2	CASSQAGTSGGGTQYF	TGTGCCAGCAGCCAAGCCGGGACTAGCGGGGGGGGGACCCAGTACTTC
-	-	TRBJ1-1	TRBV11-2	CASRLPGGTEAFF	TGTGCCAGCAGACTACCCGGGGGGACTGAAGCTTTCTTT
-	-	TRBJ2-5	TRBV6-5	CASSRGLAETQYF	TGTGCCAGCAGTAGGGGACTTGCGGAGACCCAGTACTTC
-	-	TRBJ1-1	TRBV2	CASSPRGSTEAFF	TGTGCCAGCAGTCCTCGAGGGAGCACTGAAGCTTTCTTT
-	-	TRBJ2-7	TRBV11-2	CASSPGLPYEQYF	TGTGCCAGCTCGCCGGGACTCCCCTACGAGCAGTACTTC
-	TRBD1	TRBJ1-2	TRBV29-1	CSVWDRDGYTF	TGCAGCGTTTGGGACAGAGATGGCTACACCTTC
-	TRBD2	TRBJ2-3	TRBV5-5	CASSLLSGRVSTDTQYF	TGTGCCAGCAGCTTACTTAGCGGGAGGGTTAGCACAGATACGCAGTATTTT
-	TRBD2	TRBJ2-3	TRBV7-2	CASSQRERDTQYF	TGTGCCAGCAGCCAGCGGGAGAGGGATACGCAGTATTTT
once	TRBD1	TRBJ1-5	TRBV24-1	CATSDRQGLEPQHF	TGTGCCACCAGTGATCGACAGGGGTTGGAGCCCCAGCATTTT
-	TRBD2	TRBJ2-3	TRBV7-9	CASSLGQREEEDTQYF	TGTGCCAGCAGCTTGGGACAGCGGGAGGAAGAAGATACGCAGTATTTT
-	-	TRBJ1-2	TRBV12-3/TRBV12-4	CASSLAGGYTF	TGTGCCAGCAGTCTTGCGGGGGGCTACACCTTC
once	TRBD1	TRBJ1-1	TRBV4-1	CASSQEMTGYEAFF	TGCGCCAGCAGCCAAGAAATGACAGGGTATGAGGCTTTCTTT
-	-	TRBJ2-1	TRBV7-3	CATVFSGHFSSYNEQFF	TGTGCCACCGTCTTTAGCGGTCACTTCAGCTCCTACAATGAGCAGTTCTTC
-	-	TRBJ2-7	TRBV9	CASSVAQGEAYEQYF	TGTGCCAGCAGCGTAGCCCAGGGGGAGGCCTACGAGCAGTACTTC
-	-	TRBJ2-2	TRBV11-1	CASSDPSQNTGELFF	TGTGCCAGCAGCGACCCTAGCCAGAACACCGGGGAGCTGTTTTTT
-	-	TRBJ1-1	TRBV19	CASSIVPVLNTEAFF	TGTGCCAGTAGTATAGTCCCAGTACTGAACACTGAAGCTTTCTTT
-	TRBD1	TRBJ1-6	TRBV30	CAWGDRTNSPLHF	TGTGCCTGGGGGGACAGGACTAATTCACCCCTCCACTTT
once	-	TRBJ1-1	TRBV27	CASSLSFLAEAFF	TGTGCCAGCAGTCTGAGTTTCCTAGCTGAAGCTTTCTTT
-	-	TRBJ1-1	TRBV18	CASSSDTTNTEAFF	TGTGCCAGCTCATCAGACACCACGAACACTGAAGCTTTCTTT
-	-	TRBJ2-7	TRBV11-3	CASSPGSRGTDGYEQYF	TGTGCCAGCAGCCCCGGGAGCAGAGGAACCGATGGCTACGAGCAGTACTTC
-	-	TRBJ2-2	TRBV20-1	CSTQRTGELFF	TGCAGTACTCAGAGGACCGGGGAGCTGTTTTTT
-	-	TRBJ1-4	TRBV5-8	CASSFRQPEGGEKLFF	TGTGCCAGCAGCTTTCGGCAACCCGAAGGGGGTGAAAAACTGTTTTTT
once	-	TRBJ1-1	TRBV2	CASSGSVNTEAFF	TGTGCCAGCAGTGGGTCAGTGAACACTGAAGCTTTCTTT
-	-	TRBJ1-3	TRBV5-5	CASSFWGAGNTIYF	TGTGCCAGCAGCTTTTGGGGGGCTGGAAACACCATATATTTT
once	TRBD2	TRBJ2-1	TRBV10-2	CASPMTSGNEQFF	TGCGCCAGCCCGATGACTAGCGGCAATGAGCAGTTCTTC
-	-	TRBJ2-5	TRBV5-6	CASRMTRDWGIGTQYF	TGTGCCAGCAGAATGACCCGGGACTGGGGGATTGGGACCCAGTACTTC
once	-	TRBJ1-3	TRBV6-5	CASRQLGNTIYF	TGTGCCAGCAGACAGTTGGGAAACACCATATATTTT
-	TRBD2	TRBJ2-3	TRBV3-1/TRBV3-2	CASSQLAGGPTDTQYF	TGTGCCAGCAGCCAACTAGCGGGAGGACCCACAGATACGCAGTATTTT
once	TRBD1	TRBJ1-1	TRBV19	CASTLSQGARNTEAFF	TGTGCCAGTACCCTATCACAGGGGGCCCGGAACACTGAAGCTTTCTTT
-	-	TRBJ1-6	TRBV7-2	CASSFQSRKNSPLHF	TGTGCCAGCAGCTTTCAGAGCAGGAAAAATTCACCCCTCCACTTT
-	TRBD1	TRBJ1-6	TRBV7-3	CASSPGQGGSPLHF	TGTGCCAGCAGCCCCGGACAGGGAGGTTCACCCCTCCACTTT
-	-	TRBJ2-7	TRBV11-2	CASSLNPQQGEQYF	TGTGCCAGCAGCTTGAACCCCCAGCAGGGCGAGCAGTACTTC
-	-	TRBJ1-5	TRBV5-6	CASAQGVNQPQHF	TGTGCCAGCGCACAGGGTGTTAATCAGCCCCAGCATTTT